Listed here is a single TCR beta chain. Its cognate antigen is unknown. J was trimmed by 7 bases and V by 0 bases; bases with no gene match: 4. The germline V gene has CDR1 DFQATT and CDR2 SNEGSKA (reference sequence). The CDR3 is 13 residues long. The entry originates in a study of response to subunit inactivated influenza vaccine. The study's findings and limits: A suggestion made by the authors is that each seasonal influenza vaccination recruits few new T cells.

TCRdb independently ran MiXCR on the RT-PCR reads; one entry per CDR3 protein. The sample lists a few hundred thousand distinct CDR3 sequences; approximately 14% were seen once. This chain uses TRBV20-1 with TRBJ2-7, with 9 bases that match TRBD2. The clonotype was recovered from a man aged 45-65 years who received an inactivated influenza vaccine. This specimen consisted of PBMCs from blood, obtained 11 to 12 days after vaccination. The CDR3 reads CSARDRAGGEQYF. Written as DNA, the CDR3 is TGCAGTGCTAGAGATCGAGCGGGGGGTGAGCAGTACTTC.